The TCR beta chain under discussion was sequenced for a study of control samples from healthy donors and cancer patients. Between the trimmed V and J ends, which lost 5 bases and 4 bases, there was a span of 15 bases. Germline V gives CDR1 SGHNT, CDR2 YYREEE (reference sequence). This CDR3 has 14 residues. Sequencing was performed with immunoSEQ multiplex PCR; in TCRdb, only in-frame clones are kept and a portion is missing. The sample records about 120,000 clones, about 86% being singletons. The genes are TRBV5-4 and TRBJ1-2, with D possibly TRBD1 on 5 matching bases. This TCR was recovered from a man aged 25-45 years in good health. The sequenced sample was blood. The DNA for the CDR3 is TGTGCCAGCAGTCTTGACAGATTAATCTATGGCTACACCTTC. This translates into CASSLDRLIYGYTF.